This note documents a single T cell receptor (beta chain) sequence. Its antigen is as yet unknown. Germline values: CDR1 SQVTM, CDR2 ANQGSEA. The CDR3 has 12 amino acids. Deletions cut 4 bases from V and 5 bases from J, with 11 bases between. The data are from a study of lymphopenia after photon versus proton radiotherapy. The study's findings and limits: Only patients who died were analyzed for survival; proton advantage is unproven. Larger post-nadir TCR diversity loss correlated inversely with survival in deceased patients. Proton therapy kept repertoires fairly stable, unlike photons, which gained effector/memory cells. After the lymphocyte nadir, photon-treated repertoires showed oligoclonal expansion, especially of CD8+ Temra cells.

Sequencing was performed with immunoSEQ multiplex PCR; in TCRdb, only in-frame clones are kept and a portion is missing. This table has about 53,000 clones, 83% appearing once. The TCR sequence derives from a man in his fifties with gastric cancer. This chain uses TRBV29-1 with TRBJ2-5, with unresolved D. Sequenced material: peripheral blood, taken from a patient treated with photon-based radiotherapy. The CDR3 here is CSVVGSGETQYF. The CDR3 bases are TGCAGCGTTGTCGGGTCCGGGGAGACCCAGTACTTC.